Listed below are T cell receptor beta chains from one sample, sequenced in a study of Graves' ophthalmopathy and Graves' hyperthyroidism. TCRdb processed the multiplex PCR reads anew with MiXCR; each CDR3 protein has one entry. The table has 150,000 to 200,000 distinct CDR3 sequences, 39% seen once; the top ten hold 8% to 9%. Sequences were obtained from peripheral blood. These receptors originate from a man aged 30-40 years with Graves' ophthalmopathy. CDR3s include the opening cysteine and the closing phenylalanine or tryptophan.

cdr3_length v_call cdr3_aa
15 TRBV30 CAWSTGLASSYEQYF
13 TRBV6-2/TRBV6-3 CASSYSAEYEQYF
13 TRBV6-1 CASSELGPQPQHF
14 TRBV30 CAWSGSRLGDEQFF
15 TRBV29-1 CSAFRLGQGNTGAFF
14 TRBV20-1 CSAKRTGAFYGYTF
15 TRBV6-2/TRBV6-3 CASRPGTGSAYEQYF
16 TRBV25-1 CASSARRGFNTGELFF
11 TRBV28 CASGLKGKAFF
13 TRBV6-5 CASSNRDTYGYTF
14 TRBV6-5 CASSYSGGTRTQYF
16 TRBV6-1 CASSPGTGGGNTEAFF
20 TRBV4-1 CASSQNLGLAGGGDTGELFF
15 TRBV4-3 CASSPRDGVNTEAFF
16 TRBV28 CASSSFGRAANTEAFF
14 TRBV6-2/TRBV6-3 CASTLGFFQETQYF
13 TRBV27 CASGKGGKNEQYF
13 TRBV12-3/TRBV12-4 CASSLMGSDGYTF
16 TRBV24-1 CATSDFSGQNQETQYF
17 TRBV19 CASTPEGWSRPNYGYTF
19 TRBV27 CASSSTTGTSGEITYEQYF
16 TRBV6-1 CASSGTGRGVNQPQHF
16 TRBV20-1 CSARDREIDYQETQYF
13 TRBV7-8 CASSWARTDGYTF
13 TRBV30 CAWSAQGDQPQHF
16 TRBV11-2 CASSLGWRRGSYEQYF
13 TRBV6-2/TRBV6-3 CASRRDFSYEQYF
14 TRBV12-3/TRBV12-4 CASRDQGGNQPQHF
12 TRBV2 CASKPPDTEAFF
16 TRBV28 CASSSAGTGEGNTIYF
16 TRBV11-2 CASSPKPGGVGETQYF
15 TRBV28 CASSLDSSGAYEQYF
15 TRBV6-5 CASSSNGASNYEQYF
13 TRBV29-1 CSVDRGRQETQYF
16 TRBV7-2 CASRIGVGHRNSPLHF
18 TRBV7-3 CASSLNHHGTGERGKQFF
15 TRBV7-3 CASSPQGGDAYEQYF
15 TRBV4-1 CASSHGGGWGQPQHF
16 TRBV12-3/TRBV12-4 CASSLLGGPSSYEQYF
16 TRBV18 CASSRTGGGGATEAFF
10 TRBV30 CAWRGMVAFF
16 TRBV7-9 CASSTRLAGVLETQYF
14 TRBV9 CASSVGSLTYEQYF